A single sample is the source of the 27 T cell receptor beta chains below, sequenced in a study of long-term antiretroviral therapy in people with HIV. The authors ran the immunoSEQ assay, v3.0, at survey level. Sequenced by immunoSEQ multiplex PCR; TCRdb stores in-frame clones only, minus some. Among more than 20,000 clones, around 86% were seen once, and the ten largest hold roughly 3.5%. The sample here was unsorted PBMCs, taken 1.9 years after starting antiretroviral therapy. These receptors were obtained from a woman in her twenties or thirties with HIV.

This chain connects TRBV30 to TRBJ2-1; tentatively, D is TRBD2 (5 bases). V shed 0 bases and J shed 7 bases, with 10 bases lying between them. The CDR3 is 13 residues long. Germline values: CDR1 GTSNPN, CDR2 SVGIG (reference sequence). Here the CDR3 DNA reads TGTGCCTGGAGTGTATCTAGCCGTAATGAGCAGTTCTTC. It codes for CAWSVSSRNEQFF.

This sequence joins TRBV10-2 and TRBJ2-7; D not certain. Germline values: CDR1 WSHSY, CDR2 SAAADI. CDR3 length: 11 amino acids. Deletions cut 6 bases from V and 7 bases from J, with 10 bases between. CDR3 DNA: TGCGCCAGCAGAGGATTGGGTGAGCAGTACGTC. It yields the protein CASRGLGEQYV.

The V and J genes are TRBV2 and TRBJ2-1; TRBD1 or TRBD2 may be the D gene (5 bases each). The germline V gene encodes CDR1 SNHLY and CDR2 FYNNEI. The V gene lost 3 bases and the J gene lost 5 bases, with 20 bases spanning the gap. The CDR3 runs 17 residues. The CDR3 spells CASSEGTAPSGHNEQFF. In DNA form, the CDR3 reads TGTGCCAGCAGTGAGGGAACAGCCCCCTCGGGACACAATGAGCAGTTCTTC.

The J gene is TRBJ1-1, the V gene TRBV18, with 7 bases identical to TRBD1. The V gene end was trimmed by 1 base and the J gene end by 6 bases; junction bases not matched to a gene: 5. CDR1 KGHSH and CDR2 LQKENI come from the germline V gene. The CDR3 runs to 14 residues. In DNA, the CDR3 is TGTGCCAGCTCACCACTTCTCAGGGGGGCTGAAGCTTTCTTT. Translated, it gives CASSPLLRGAEAFF. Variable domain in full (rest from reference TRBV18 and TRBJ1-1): NAGVMQNPRHLVRRRGQEARLRCSPMKGHSHVYWYRQLPEEGLKFMVYLQKENIIDESGMPKERFSAEFPKEGPSILRIQQVVRGDSAAYFCASSPLLRGAEAFFGQGTRLTVV.

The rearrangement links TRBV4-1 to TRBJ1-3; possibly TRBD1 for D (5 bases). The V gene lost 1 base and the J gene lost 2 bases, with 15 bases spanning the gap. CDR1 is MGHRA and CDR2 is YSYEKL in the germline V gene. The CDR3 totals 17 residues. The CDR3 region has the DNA TGCGCCAGCAGCCAAGCGCCAGGGAGCAGAACTGGAAACACCATATATTTT. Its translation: CASSQAPGSRTGNTIYF.

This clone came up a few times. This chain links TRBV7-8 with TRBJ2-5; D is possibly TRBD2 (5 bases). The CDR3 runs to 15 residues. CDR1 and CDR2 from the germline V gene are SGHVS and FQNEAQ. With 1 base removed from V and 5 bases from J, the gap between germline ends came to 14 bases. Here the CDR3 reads CASSLDPGWRETQYF. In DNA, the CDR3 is TGTGCCAGCAGCTTAGATCCGGGGTGGAGGGAGACCCAGTACTTC.

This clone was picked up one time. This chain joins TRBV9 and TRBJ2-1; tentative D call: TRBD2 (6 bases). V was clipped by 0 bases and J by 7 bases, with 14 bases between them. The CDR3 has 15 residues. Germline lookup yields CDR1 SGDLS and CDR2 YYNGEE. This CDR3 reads CASSVEAGTGNEQFF. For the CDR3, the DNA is TGTGCCAGCAGCGTAGAGGCGGGGACGGGAAATGAGCAGTTCTTC.

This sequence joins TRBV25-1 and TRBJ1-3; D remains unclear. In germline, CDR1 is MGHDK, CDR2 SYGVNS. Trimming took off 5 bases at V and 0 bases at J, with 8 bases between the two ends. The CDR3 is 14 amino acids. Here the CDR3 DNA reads TGTGCCAGCAGTCGGAGTGACTCTGGAAACACCATATATTTT. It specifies CASSRSDSGNTIYF.

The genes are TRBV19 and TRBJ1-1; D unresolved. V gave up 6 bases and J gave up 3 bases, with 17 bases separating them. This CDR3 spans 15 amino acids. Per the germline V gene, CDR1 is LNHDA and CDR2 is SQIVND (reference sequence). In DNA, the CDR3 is TGTGCCAGTAGAAAAAGCGACAAAGTCTACACTGAAGCTTTCTTT. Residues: CASRKSDKVYTEAFF.

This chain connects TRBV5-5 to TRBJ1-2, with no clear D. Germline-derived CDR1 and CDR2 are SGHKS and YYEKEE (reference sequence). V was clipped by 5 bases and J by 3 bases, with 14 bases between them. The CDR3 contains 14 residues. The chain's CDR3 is CASSSGRTYYGYTF. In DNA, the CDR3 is TGTGCCAGCAGTTCCGGGCGGACTTACTATGGCTACACCTTC.

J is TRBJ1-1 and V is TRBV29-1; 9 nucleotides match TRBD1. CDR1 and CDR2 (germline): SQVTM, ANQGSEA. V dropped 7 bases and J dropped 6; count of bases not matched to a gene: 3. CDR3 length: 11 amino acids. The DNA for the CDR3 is TGCAGCGGGGGACAGGGCGCTGAAGCTTTCTTT. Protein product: CSGGQGAEAFF.

The chain's CDR3 is CASSSSARRDEQFF. In DNA, the CDR3 is TGTGCCAGCAGCTCCAGCGCCCGGCGGGATGAGCAGTTCTTC. The rearrangement joins TRBV7-9 to TRBJ2-1; possible D gene TRBD2, 5 bases. In germline, CDR1 is SEHNR, CDR2 FQNEAQ (reference sequence). The CDR3 runs 14 residues. The V gene lost 4 bases and the J gene lost 8 bases, with 15 bases spanning the gap.

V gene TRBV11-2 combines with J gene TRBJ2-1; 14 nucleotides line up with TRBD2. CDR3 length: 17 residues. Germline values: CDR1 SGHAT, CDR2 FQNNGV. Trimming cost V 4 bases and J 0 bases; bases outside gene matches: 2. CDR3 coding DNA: TGTGCCAGCAGCTCCGGACTAGCGGGGGGCTCCTACAATGAGCAGTTCTTC. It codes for CASSSGLAGGSYNEQFF.

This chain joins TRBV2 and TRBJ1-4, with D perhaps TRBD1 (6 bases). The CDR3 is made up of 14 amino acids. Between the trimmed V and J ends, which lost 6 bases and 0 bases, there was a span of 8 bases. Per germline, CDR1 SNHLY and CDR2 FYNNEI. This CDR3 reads CASRKGATNEKLFF. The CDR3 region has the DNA TGTGCCAGCAGAAAGGGGGCAACTAATGAAAAACTGTTTTTT.

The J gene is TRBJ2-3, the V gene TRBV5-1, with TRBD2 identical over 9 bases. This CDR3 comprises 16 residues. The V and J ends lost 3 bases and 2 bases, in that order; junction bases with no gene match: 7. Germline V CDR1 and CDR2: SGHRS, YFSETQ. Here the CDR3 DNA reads TGCGCCAGCAGCTGGTTAGCGGGGGCCTACACAGATACGCAGTATTTT. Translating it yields CASSWLAGAYTDTQYF.

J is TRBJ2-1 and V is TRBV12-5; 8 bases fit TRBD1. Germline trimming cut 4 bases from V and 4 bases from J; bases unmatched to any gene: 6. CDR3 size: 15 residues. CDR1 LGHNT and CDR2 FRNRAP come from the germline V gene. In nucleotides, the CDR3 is TGTGCTAGTGGTTACGACAGGGGTGTTTACAATGAGCAGTTCTTC. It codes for CASGYDRGVYNEQFF.

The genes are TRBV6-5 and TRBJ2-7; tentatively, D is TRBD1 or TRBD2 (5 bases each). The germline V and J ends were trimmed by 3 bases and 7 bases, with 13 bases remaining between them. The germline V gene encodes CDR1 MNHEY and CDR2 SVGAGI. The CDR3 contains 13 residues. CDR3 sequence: CASSYEGSREQYF. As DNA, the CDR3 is TGTGCCAGCAGTTATGAGGGGTCCCGGGAGCAGTACTTC.

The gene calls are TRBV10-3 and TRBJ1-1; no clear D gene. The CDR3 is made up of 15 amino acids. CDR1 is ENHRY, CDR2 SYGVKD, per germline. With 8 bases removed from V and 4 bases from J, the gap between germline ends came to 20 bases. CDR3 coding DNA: TGTGCCATCGGTAGCCCTTCCAGGAGAGGCACTGAAGCTTTCTTT. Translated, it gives CAIGSPSRRGTEAFF.

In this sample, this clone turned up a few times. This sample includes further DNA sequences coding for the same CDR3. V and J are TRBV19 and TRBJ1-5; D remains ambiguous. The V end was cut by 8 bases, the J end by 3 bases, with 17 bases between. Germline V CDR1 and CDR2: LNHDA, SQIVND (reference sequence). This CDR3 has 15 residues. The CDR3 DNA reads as TGTGCCAGTTCCCGGGTACTGGGGTACAATCAGCCCCAGCATTTT. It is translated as CASSRVLGYNQPQHF.

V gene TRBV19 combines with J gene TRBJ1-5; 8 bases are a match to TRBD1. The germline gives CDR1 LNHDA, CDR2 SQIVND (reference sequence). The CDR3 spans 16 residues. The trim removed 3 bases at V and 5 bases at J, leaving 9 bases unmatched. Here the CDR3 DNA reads TGTGCCAGTAGTATCCCTGGGACAGGAAGCGATCAGCCCCAGCATTTT. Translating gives CASSIPGTGSDQPQHF.

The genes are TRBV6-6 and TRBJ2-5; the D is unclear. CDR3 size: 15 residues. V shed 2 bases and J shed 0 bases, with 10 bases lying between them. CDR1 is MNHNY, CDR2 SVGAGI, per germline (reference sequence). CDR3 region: CASSYAADYQETQYF. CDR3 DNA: TGTGCCAGCAGTTACGCGGCAGACTACCAAGAGACCCAGTACTTC.

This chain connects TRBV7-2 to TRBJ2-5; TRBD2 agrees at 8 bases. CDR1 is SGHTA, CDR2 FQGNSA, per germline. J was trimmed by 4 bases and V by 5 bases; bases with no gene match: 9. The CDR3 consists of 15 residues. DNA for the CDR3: TGTGCCAGCAGCGTAGGGGCGGGGGGAGGAGAGACCCAGTACTTC. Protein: CASSVGAGGGETQYF.

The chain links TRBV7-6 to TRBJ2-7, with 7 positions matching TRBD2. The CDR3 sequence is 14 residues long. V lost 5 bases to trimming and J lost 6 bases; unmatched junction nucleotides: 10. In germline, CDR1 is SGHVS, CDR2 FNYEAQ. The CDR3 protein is CASSQRDPKGEQYF. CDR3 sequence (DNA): TGTGCCAGCAGCCAGCGGGATCCCAAGGGCGAGCAGTACTTC.

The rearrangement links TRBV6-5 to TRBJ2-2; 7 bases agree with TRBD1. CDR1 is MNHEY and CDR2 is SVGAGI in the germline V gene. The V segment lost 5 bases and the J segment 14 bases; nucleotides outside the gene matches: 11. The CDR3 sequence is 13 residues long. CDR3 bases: TGTGCCAGCAGTACCCTAACAGGGGAAAGACTGTTTTTT. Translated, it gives CASSTLTGERLFF.

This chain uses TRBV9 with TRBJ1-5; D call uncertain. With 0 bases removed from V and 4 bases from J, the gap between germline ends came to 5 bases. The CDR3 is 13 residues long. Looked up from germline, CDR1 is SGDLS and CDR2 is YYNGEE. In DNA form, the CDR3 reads TGTGCCAGCAGCGTAGGTTGGAATCAGCCCCAGCATTTT. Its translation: CASSVGWNQPQHF.

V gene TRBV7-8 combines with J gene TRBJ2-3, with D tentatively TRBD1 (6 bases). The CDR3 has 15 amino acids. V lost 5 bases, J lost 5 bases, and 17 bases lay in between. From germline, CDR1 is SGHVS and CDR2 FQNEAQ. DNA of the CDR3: TGTGCCAGCAGCAATCAGGGGATTTTAAGAGATACGCAGTATTTT. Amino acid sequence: CASSNQGILRDTQYF.

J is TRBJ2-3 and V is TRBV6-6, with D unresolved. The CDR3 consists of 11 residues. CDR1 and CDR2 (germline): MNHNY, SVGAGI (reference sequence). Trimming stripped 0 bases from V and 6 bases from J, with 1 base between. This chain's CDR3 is CASSYSDTQYF. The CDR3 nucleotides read TGTGCCAGCAGTTACTCCGATACGCAGTATTTT.